This record looks at one TCR beta chain sequence and its context. The data belong to a study of control samples from healthy donors and cancer patients. CDR1 and CDR2 (germline): MDHEN, SYDVKM. With 5 bases removed from V and 4 bases from J, the gap between germline ends came to 19 bases. The CDR3 length is 16 residues. Here immunoSEQ multiplex PCR was the method, and the copy in TCRdb shows in-frame clones only, minus some. The profile covers around 13,000 clones, with about 92% appearing a single time and roughly an eighth taken by the ten largest. The sample was PBMCs. This clonotype was obtained from a man older than 75 with lung cancer. The rearrangement links TRBV28 to TRBJ2-3; D is perhaps TRBD2 (7 bases). Here the CDR3 DNA reads TGTGCCAGCAGTGGCCCCCTAGAGGGGGGGGCAGATACGCAGTATTTT. This translates into CASSGPLEGGADTQYF. Variable domain in full (rest from reference TRBV28 and TRBJ2-3): DVKVTQSSRYLVKRTGEKVFLECVQDMDHENMFWYRQDPGLGLRLIYFSYDVKMKEKGDIPEGYSVSREKKERFSLILESASTNQTSMYLCASSGPLEGGADTQYFGPGTRLTVL.